The 23 T cell receptor beta chains in this list originate from one sample, sequenced in a study of Graves' ophthalmopathy and Graves' hyperthyroidism. As the template, RNA transcripts were used to amplify TCR beta CDR3 regions. First-round RT-PCR with HTBI primers preceded a second-round multiplex PCR. Each CDR3 protein is one row after TCRdb ran MiXCR on the multiplex PCR reads. The table records some 390,000 distinct CDR3 sequences, 18% of them present only once. What was sequenced was peripheral blood. These receptors were taken from a woman under 30 with Graves' ophthalmopathy.

This clonotype was recorded at least ten times. The chain carries TRBV6-2 or TRBV6-3 and TRBJ2-4; D gene uncertain. The CDR3 runs 14 residues. Germline V gene lookup returns CDR1 MNHEY and CDR2 SVGEGT. Trimming pared 4 bases from V and 2 bases from J, leaving 9 bases between. The CDR3 here is CASSSSVTKNIQYF. The CDR3, as DNA: TGTGCCAGCAGTTCGAGCGTGACCAAAAACATTCAGTACTTC.

This clonotype was detected ten times or more. The V gene is TRBV6-1, the J gene TRBJ1-5, with no clear D. This CDR3 has 10 residues. V was trimmed by 7 bases and J by 10 bases, leaving 8 bases between them. The germline CDR1 and CDR2 sequences are MNHNS and SASEGT. CDR3 in amino acids: CASNISPQHF. The CDR3 DNA follows: TGTGCCAGCAATATCTCCCCCCAGCATTTT.

This clonotype has a count of ten or more. The chain uses TRBV30 and TRBJ1-1; no clear D. CDR3 length: 14 amino acids. Trimming left V 2 bases short and J 3 bases short, with 13 bases between. Germline lookup yields CDR1 GTSNPN and CDR2 SVGIG (reference sequence). CDR3 region: CAWSSVRRDTEAFF. In nucleotides, the CDR3 is TGTGCCTGGAGTTCGGTCCGCCGGGACACTGAAGCTTTCTTT.

At least ten counts were recorded for this clonotype. The chain recombines TRBV20-1 with TRBJ2-1; tentatively, D is TRBD1 or TRBD2 (5 bases each). The length of the CDR3 is 15 residues. Looked up from germline, CDR1 is DFQATT and CDR2 is SNEGSKA (reference sequence). Trimming took off 6 bases at V and 4 bases at J, with 19 bases between the two ends. The CDR3 protein is CSARGGRGEYNEQFF. CDR3 nucleotide sequence: TGCAGTGCCCGAGGCGGACGGGGCGAGTACAATGAGCAGTTCTTC.

Regarding this clonotype: At one of its ends the junction is not consistent with the germline gene, which may arise from a read error. This chain connects TRBV6-2 or TRBV6-3 to TRBJ2-7; possible D gene TRBD1, 5 bases. Germline V gives CDR1 MNHEY, CDR2 SVGEGT. The CDR3 is made up of 13 amino acids. CDR3 DNA sequence: TGTGCCAGCAGCCCGACAGAGAACTACGGGCAGTACTTC. This encodes CASSPTENYGQYF.

This clonotype was recorded many times. V and J are TRBV15 and TRBJ1-5, with 7 bases that match TRBD1. The CDR3 sequence is 16 residues long. The germline V gene encodes CDR1 LNHNV and CDR2 YYDKDF (reference sequence). Losses at the gene ends were 7 bases for V and 2 bases for J; bases not matched to a gene: 11. The CDR3 DNA reads as TGTGCCACCAAGGGTCACGACAGGGCCGGCAATCAGCCCCAGCATTTT. Its protein is CATKGHDRAGNQPQHF.

This clonotype was detected ten times or more. V is TRBV20-1 and J is TRBJ1-1; no clear D gene. Germline V gives CDR1 DFQATT, CDR2 SNEGSKA (reference sequence). CDR3 size: 11 residues. V was shortened by 7 bases and J by 1 base, with 7 bases between the two germline ends. CDR3 amino acids: CSGFKNTEAFF. The CDR3 bases are TGCAGTGGGTTTAAGAACACTGAAGCTTTCTTT.

This clonotype was detected many times. The rearrangement links TRBV6-5 to TRBJ2-2; 7 bases are a match to TRBD1. Per the germline V gene, CDR1 is MNHEY and CDR2 is SVGAGI. Trimming took 3 bases from V and 2 from J; bases not matched to a gene: 6. This CDR3 has 16 residues. DNA of the CDR3: TGTGCCAGCAGTTATTTCTGGGACAGCAACACCGGGGAGCTGTTTTTT. It translates to CASSYFWDSNTGELFF.

This clonotype was seen at least ten times. A junction end diverges from the germline sequence, so it may reflect a read error. The rearrangement links TRBV6-1 to TRBJ1-5; 7 bases map to TRBD1. The CDR3 is 14 amino acids. Per the germline V gene, CDR1 is MNHNS and CDR2 is SASEGT. CDR3 sequence (DNA): TGTGCCAGCAGAGAAGGGCAGGGGGTTCAGCCCCAGCATTTT. Its translation: CASREGQGVQPQHF.

There are many counts of this clonotype. The chain has TRBV27 and TRBJ1-5; 7 nucleotides agree with TRBD1. Germline values: CDR1 MNHEY, CDR2 SMNVEV (reference sequence). This CDR3 spans 13 amino acids. Trimming removed 6 bases from V and 7 bases from J; junction bases left unmatched: 6. The CDR3 protein is CASRQGLRQPQHF. For the CDR3, the DNA is TGTGCCAGCAGACAGGGGTTGCGGCAGCCCCAGCATTTT.

In this sample, this clonotype turned up many times. The gene calls are TRBV15 and TRBJ2-7; D unclear. This CDR3 has 13 amino acids. The V end was cut by 5 bases, the J end by 2 bases, with 10 bases between. Germline CDR1 reads LNHNV; CDR2 reads YYDKDF (reference sequence). The CDR3: CATSARVAYEQYF. CDR3 bases: TGTGCCACCAGCGCCCGGGTCGCCTACGAGCAGTACTTC.

The table lists this clonotype with many counts. This sequence joins TRBV7-2 and TRBJ2-7; D is possibly TRBD2 (6 bases). The CDR3 extends over 14 amino acids. Germline V gene lookup returns CDR1 SGHTA and CDR2 FQGNSA. The V end was cut by 5 bases, the J end by 4 bases, with 15 bases between. CDR3 in DNA: TGTGCCAGCAGCCTCCGACTAGACTGGTACGAGCAGTACTTC. Its translation is CASSLRLDWYEQYF.

This clonotype was seen repeatedly, ten times or more. The junction departs from the called germline gene at one end, perhaps through a read error. V and J are TRBV7-2 and TRBJ1-2, with D possibly being TRBD1 (6 bases). The CDR3 covers 15 residues. The germline V gene has CDR1 SGHTA and CDR2 FQGNSA. CDR3 nucleotides: TGTGACAGCAGCTCGGAGGGGGGCATGGGCTATGGCTACACCTTC. Translation: CDSSSEGGMGYGYTF.

This clonotype came up many times. The rearrangement joins TRBV12-3 or TRBV12-4 to TRBJ1-1, with D uncertain. The CDR3 consists of 16 residues. V gave up 5 bases and J gave up 0 bases, with 16 bases separating them. CDR3 in amino acids: CASSPSPGAMNTEAFF. The CDR3 region has the DNA TGTGCCAGCAGTCCGAGTCCGGGAGCTATGAACACTGAAGCTTTCTTT.

Many counts were recorded for this clonotype. The J gene is TRBJ1-5, the V gene TRBV27; D might be TRBD1 (5 bases). Germline loops: CDR1 MNHEY, CDR2 SMNVEV (reference sequence). Between the trimmed V and J ends, which lost 8 bases and 4 bases, there was a span of 18 bases. The CDR3 spans 15 residues. For the CDR3, the DNA is TGTGCCAGCGGACCCAGGGCCCGAGGGAATCAGCCCCAGCATTTT. Its translation is CASGPRARGNQPQHF.

This clonotype has ten or more counts. V gene TRBV12-3 or TRBV12-4 combines with J gene TRBJ2-7; D may correspond to TRBD1 or TRBD2 (5 bases each). The CDR3 length is 14 residues. Trimming removed 7 bases at V and 0 bases at J, with 13 bases between. The CDR3 region has the DNA TGTGCCAGCAACATCCGGGACCGCTCCTACGAGCAGTACTTC. Encoded protein: CASNIRDRSYEQYF.

V and J are TRBV11-2 and TRBJ2-5; TRBD2 matches at 16 bases. CDR3 length equals 17 residues. The V and J ends lost 7 bases and 4 bases, in that order; junction bases with no gene match: 9. Germline V gene data show CDR1 as SGHAT and CDR2 as FQNNGV. The CDR3 region is CASNPGTSGGARETQYF. DNA of the CDR3: TGTGCCAGCAACCCCGGGACTAGCGGGGGGGCGAGAGAGACCCAGTACTTC.

This clonotype was observed many times. The chain links TRBV20-1 to TRBJ1-1; D is undetermined. Between the trimmed V and J ends, which lost 4 bases and 0 bases, there was a span of 6 bases. This CDR3 spans 12 amino acids. The germline gives CDR1 DFQATT, CDR2 SNEGSKA (reference sequence). The CDR3 nucleotides are TGCAGTGCTAAATTAGTGAACACTGAAGCTTTCTTT. Translated, it gives CSAKLVNTEAFF.

This clonotype was counted many times. The chain is built from TRBV20-1 and TRBJ1-1, with D maybe TRBD1 (5 bases). The CDR3 contains 13 residues. In germline, CDR1 is DFQATT, CDR2 SNEGSKA (reference sequence). Trimming took off 5 bases at V and 6 bases at J, with 16 bases between the two ends. This CDR3 is CSAHDSFPAEAFF. In DNA form, the CDR3 reads TGCAGTGCTCATGACAGCTTCCCGGCTGAAGCTTTCTTT.

In this sample, this clonotype turned up many times. The CDR3 DNA follows: TGCAGTGGTCCTCATGGAAACACCATATATTTT. Its translation: CSGPHGNTIYF. The V and J genes are TRBV20-1 and TRBJ1-3; no clear D. The V gene lost 7 bases and the J gene lost 3 bases, with 7 bases spanning the gap. The CDR3 sequence is 11 residues long. Germline V gene data show CDR1 as DFQATT and CDR2 as SNEGSKA (reference sequence).

This clonotype was seen repeatedly, ten times or more. One junction end disagrees with the germline gene, perhaps due to a read error. The chain carries TRBV6-5 and TRBJ1-2; 7 bases agree with TRBD1. Germline V CDR1 and CDR2: MNHEY, SVGAGI. The CDR3 runs to 12 residues. The CDR3 protein is CAAQGGNYGYTF. The CDR3 DNA reads TGCGCCGCCCAGGGGGGGAACTATGGCTACACCTTC.

The chain carries TRBV12-3 or TRBV12-4 and TRBJ1-1, with D perhaps matching TRBD1 (5 bases). The CDR3 sequence is 13 residues long. Trimming shortened V by 3 bases and J by 11 bases, and 16 bases separated the two germline ends. The CDR3 DNA reads TGTGCCAGCAGTTTCTGGGAGGGGAACACTGCTTTCTTT. Its protein product is CASSFWEGNTAFF.

CDR3 in DNA: TGTGCCAGCAGTTTTCTTAGGGTAGGCCAAGAGACCCAGTACTTC. Translating gives CASSFLRVGQETQYF. The V gene is TRBV12-3 or TRBV12-4, the J gene TRBJ2-5; D uncertain. Trimming removed 3 bases from V and 1 base from J, with 12 bases in between. The CDR3 sequence is 15 residues long.